Below, 21 T cell receptor beta chains from the same sample are listed, as sequenced in a study of shared clonotypes between healthy human individuals. Data came from immunoSEQ multiplex PCR; TCRdb stores just in-frame clones and leaves some out. The table lists hundreds of thousands of clones, around 73% of them singletons. What was sequenced was memory CD4+ T cells sorted from blood. Subset indicated: CD45RA-negative fraction. These receptors were obtained from a woman aged 25-40 years in good health.

The chain combines TRBV13 with TRBJ2-3, with 9 bases identical to TRBD1. This CDR3 is built from 16 residues. CDR1 is PRHDT, CDR2 FYEKMQ, per germline (reference sequence). The J segment lost 3 bases and the V segment lost 5 bases, leaving 9 bases of the junction unmatched. Here the CDR3 DNA reads TGTGCCAGCAGCCTTAAAGGACAGGGGTGGACAGATACGCAGTATTTT. It yields the protein CASSLKGQGWTDTQYF.

V and J are TRBV28 and TRBJ2-5, with D tentatively TRBD1 or TRBD2 (7 bases each). Trimming took off 3 bases at V and 11 bases at J, with 16 bases between the two ends. The CDR3 spans 13 residues. The germline V gene encodes CDR1 MDHEN and CDR2 SYDVKM. CDR3 sequence (DNA): TGTGCCAGCAGTTTGGGGCAGGGGGGGTCACAGTACTTC. Protein sequence: CASSLGQGGSQYF.

The gene calls are TRBV4-1 and TRBJ1-4, with D perhaps TRBD1 (5 bases). The CDR3 covers 14 residues. CDR1 is MGHRA and CDR2 is YSYEKL in the germline V gene. Trimming shortened V by 1 base and J by 8 bases, and 11 bases separated the two germline ends. In DNA form, the CDR3 reads TGCGCCAGCAGCCAAGTGGGGGTCTGGGAAAAACTGTTTTTT. It translates to CASSQVGVWEKLFF.

The genes are TRBV7-6 and TRBJ2-5, with D possibly being TRBD1 (8 bases). Germline loops: CDR1 SGHVS, CDR2 FNYEAQ. The CDR3 is made up of 15 amino acids. The V end lost 5 bases, the J end lost 4 bases, and 17 bases lay between the germline ends. The CDR3 sequence: CASSRQTGEGETQYF. CDR3 DNA: TGTGCCAGCAGCCGACAGACAGGGGAGGGAGAGACCCAGTACTTC. The entire variable domain, with the rest obtained from reference TRBV7-6 and TRBJ2-5, is as follows: GAGVSQSPRYKVTKRGQDVALRCDPISGHVSLYWYRQALGQGPEFLTYFNYEAQQDKSGLPNDRFSAERPEGSISTLTIQRTEQRDSAMYRCASSRQTGEGETQYFGPGTRLLVL.

The genes are TRBV5-1 and TRBJ2-3, with a possible D match to TRBD2 (6 bases). V lost 1 base and J 4 bases, leaving 13 bases between the germline ends. Per germline, CDR1 SGHRS and CDR2 YFSETQ. CDR3 size: 15 residues. The CDR3 loop is CASSLNAGSPDTQYF. CDR3 nucleotide sequence: TGCGCCAGCAGCTTGAATGCGGGATCCCCAGATACGCAGTATTTT.

The chain joins TRBV6-5 to TRBJ1-1; the D is unclear. The CDR3 consists of 11 residues. V lost 5 bases to trimming and J lost 5 bases, with 6 bases between them. The V gene's germline CDR1 is MNHEY and CDR2 SVGAGI. The CDR3 DNA reads TGTGCCAGCAGTGGGCGGACTGAAGCTTTCTTT. Protein sequence: CASSGRTEAFF.

This sequence joins TRBV7-9 and TRBJ2-1, with D perhaps being TRBD1 or TRBD2 (5 bases each). The CDR3 runs to 14 residues. CDR1 is SEHNR and CDR2 is FQNEAQ in the germline V gene (reference sequence). As DNA, the CDR3 is TGTGCAGGGGACCGAACTCGCTCCTACAATGAGCAGTTCTTC. As protein: CAGDRTRSYNEQFF.

Here the CDR3 reads CASSEGYNEKLFF. The CDR3 bases are TGTGCCAGCAGCGAGGGTTATAATGAAAAACTGTTTTTT. The V call is TRBV5-4, the J call TRBJ1-4, with no clear D. Trimming left V 4 bases short and J 4 bases short, with 8 bases between. The CDR3 runs to 13 residues. CDR1 SGHNT and CDR2 YYREEE come from the germline V gene (reference sequence).

The chain combines TRBV9 with TRBJ2-7; tentatively, D is TRBD1 (6 bases). In germline, CDR1 is SGDLS, CDR2 YYNGEE. This CDR3 contains 19 residues. Trimming stripped 4 bases from V and 1 base from J, with 27 bases between. The CDR3 reads CASSPDSTIFQYPSYEQYF. CDR3 DNA: TGTGCCAGCAGCCCGGACAGTACCATTTTCCAGTACCCATCCTACGAGCAGTACTTC.

This clone was seen once. The gene calls are TRBV29-1 and TRBJ1-2; no firm D call. The V end was cut by 7 bases, the J end by 6 bases, with 15 bases between. The CDR3 has 12 residues. CDR1 and CDR2 (germline): SQVTM, ANQGSEA. CDR3 nucleotide sequence: TGCAGCGGCTCGACACTGATTCATGGCTACACCTTC. Protein: CSGSTLIHGYTF.

The rearrangement joins TRBV28 to TRBJ2-7; TRBD2 aligns across 12 bases. Losses at the gene ends were 6 bases for V and 5 bases for J; bases not matched to a gene: 11. The CDR3 runs 16 residues. Germline V CDR1 and CDR2: MDHEN, SYDVKM. CDR3 region: CASRPQGLAGTHEQYF. For the CDR3, the DNA is TGTGCCAGCAGGCCGCAAGGACTAGCGGGAACTCACGAGCAGTACTTC.

The rearrangement joins TRBV19 to TRBJ2-2; 7 positions match TRBD2. CDR1 and CDR2 from the germline V gene are LNHDA and SQIVND (reference sequence). J gave up 8 bases and V 5 bases, and 5 bases lay outside the gene matches. This CDR3 is 13 amino acids long. CDR3 residues: CASSPTSKGELFF. The DNA of the CDR3 is TGTGCCAGTAGTCCGACTAGCAAAGGGGAGCTGTTTTTT. The full variable domain, with the rest looked up from reference TRBV19 and TRBJ2-2, is DGGITQSPKYLFRKEGQNVTLSCEQNLNHDAMYWYRQDPGQGLRLIYYSQIVNDFQKGDIAEGYSVSREKKESFPLTVTSAQKNPTAFYLCASSPTSKGELFFGEGSRLTVL.

The V and J genes are TRBV2 and TRBJ1-3; tentatively, D is TRBD1 (6 bases). In germline, CDR1 is SNHLY, CDR2 FYNNEI. The V gene lost 4 bases and the J gene lost 0 bases, with 10 bases spanning the gap. The CDR3 length is 15 residues. CDR3 nucleotide sequence: TGTGCCAGCAGTGCACAGGGAGCCTCTGGAAACACCATATATTTT. This gives the protein CASSAQGASGNTIYF. The whole variable domain, remainder taken from reference TRBV2 and TRBJ1-3, is EPEVTQTPSHQVTQMGQEVILRCVPISNHLYFYWYRQILGQKVEFLVSFYNNEISEKSEIFDDQFSVERPDGSNFTLKIRSTKLEDSAMYFCASSAQGASGNTIYFGEGSWLTVV.

The chain is built from TRBV7-2 and TRBJ2-7; no reliable D call. The CDR3 is made up of 15 amino acids. Trimming shortened V by 2 bases and J by 5 bases, and 16 bases separated the two germline ends. Germline V gene sequence: CDR1 SGHTA, CDR2 FQGNSA. Here the CDR3 reads CASSLFPGGSHEQYF. CDR3 sequence (DNA): TGTGCCAGCAGCTTATTTCCTGGTGGGTCACACGAGCAGTACTTC. Using reference TRBV7-2 and TRBJ2-7 for the parts outside the CDR3, the full variable domain is GAGVSQSPSNKVTEKGKDVELRCDPISGHTALYWYRQSLGQGLEFLIYFQGNSAPDKSGLPSDRFSAERTGGSVSTLTIQRTQQEDSAVYLCASSLFPGGSHEQYFGPGTRLTVT.

The chain couples TRBV27 to TRBJ2-3; D remains unclear. The CDR3 extends over 14 amino acids. Trimming took off 3 bases at V and 1 base at J, with 8 bases between the two ends. CDR1 and CDR2 from the germline V gene are MNHEY and SMNVEV (reference sequence). The CDR3 sequence is CASSFWQGTDTQYF. CDR3 DNA sequence: TGTGCCAGCAGTTTTTGGCAGGGCACAGATACGCAGTATTTT.

V and J are TRBV28 and TRBJ2-7; D ambiguous. From germline, CDR1 is MDHEN and CDR2 SYDVKM. The CDR3 has 14 amino acids. V gave up 4 bases and J gave up 3 bases, with 13 bases separating them. CDR3 in amino acids: CASSSSWNNYEQYF. CDR3 in DNA: TGTGCCAGCAGTTCCAGTTGGAACAACTACGAGCAGTACTTC.

In the case of this clone: Other DNA sequences in the sample encode the same CDR3. The CDR3 coding sequence is TGCAGCGCCAGGACAGGGGTAGAGACCCAGTACTTC. Its protein product is CSARTGVETQYF. The chain recombines TRBV29-1 with TRBJ2-5; 9 nucleotides align to TRBD1. V shed 7 bases and J 4 bases; nucleotides not matched to a gene: 4. CDR1 is SQVTM, CDR2 ANQGSEA, per germline. The CDR3 consists of 12 residues.

CDR3 sequence reads: CASFPGTGYGYTF. CDR3 coding DNA: TGTGCCAGCTTCCCGGGGACGGGGTATGGCTACACCTTC. This sequence joins TRBV28 and TRBJ1-2; possible D gene TRBD1, 5 bases. Trimming removed 8 bases at V and 5 bases at J, with 15 bases between. The CDR3 contains 13 residues. Looked up from germline, CDR1 is MDHEN and CDR2 is SYDVKM.

The chain uses TRBV28 and TRBJ1-5; TRBD1 aligns across 7 bases. J gave up 0 bases and V 6 bases, and 8 bases lay outside the gene matches. This CDR3 has 16 amino acids. Germline V CDR1 and CDR2: MDHEN, SYDVKM. CDR3 residues: CASRDGQAFSNQPQHF. CDR3 DNA: TGTGCCAGCAGGGACGGACAGGCTTTTAGCAATCAGCCCCAGCATTTT. The entire variable domain, with the rest obtained from reference TRBV28 and TRBJ1-5, is as follows: DVKVTQSSRYLVKRTGEKVFLECVQDMDHENMFWYRQDPGLGLRLIYFSYDVKMKEKGDIPEGYSVSREKKERFSLILESASTNQTSMYLCASRDGQAFSNQPQHFGDGTRLSIL.

There are many counts of this clone. The chain recombines TRBV29-1 with TRBJ2-7; tentative D call: TRBD2 (5 bases). With 3 bases removed from V and 5 bases from J, the gap between germline ends came to 17 bases. The CDR3 totals 14 residues. Germline assignment: CDR1 SQVTM and CDR2 ANQGSEA. The CDR3 bases are TGCAGCGTTGATATTCCCCAAGGAGGAAACGAGCAGTACTTC. The encoded protein is CSVDIPQGGNEQYF.

The rearrangement uses TRBV11-2 and TRBJ1-3; D possibly corresponds to TRBD1 (5 bases). Germline V gene data show CDR1 as SGHAT and CDR2 as FQNNGV. V dropped 0 bases and J dropped 0 bases, with 21 bases sitting between them. This CDR3 has 20 amino acids. The CDR3 bases are TGTGCCAGCAGCTTAGAAGGGCTGGGACGTCGGCTCCTCTCTGGAAACACCATATATTTT. This sequence encodes CASSLEGLGRRLLSGNTIYF.